What follows describes a single T cell receptor beta chain. Its target is not known. The study reverse transcribed the entire isolated RNA, so it sequenced expressed TCRB transcripts. Profiling relied on immunoSEQ multiplex PCR, and the TCRdb table lists in-frame clones only, not all of them. This sample carries 600,000 to 700,000 clones, about an eighth of them seen once, and the ten largest clones take more than 0.1%. The sample originates from a study of beta chain features in type 1 diabetes. Study context: Sorted cell examination encompassed approximately 110 million cells across all samples.

V dropped 2 bases and J dropped 10 bases, with 12 bases sitting between them. The CDR3 is 13 residues long. CDR1 is GTSNPN and CDR2 is SVGIG in the germline V gene (reference sequence). Study-level results: The question of HLA type influencing TCRB rearrangement was one that remained unresolved here. Among all four CD4+ subsets, Type 1 diabetes patients had TCRB CDR3s that were moderately but significantly shorter. The naive, central memory and Treg TCRB repertoires showed an apparent similarity that was greater among patients than among healthy donors.

Based on CD45RO/CCR7/CD25/CD127/CD95/CD27, CD4+ regulatory, stem cell-like memory, naive and central memory cells were sorted. The sample taken for sequencing was naive CD4+ T cells from blood. The genes are TRBV30 and TRBJ1-6; TRBD1 might be the D (5 bases). This clonotype was sampled from a man between 25 and 39 years old with type 1 diabetes. CDR3 protein: CAWSLGVDSPLHF. The CDR3 DNA sequence: TGTGCCTGGAGTCTGGGGGTAGACTCACCCCTCCACTTT.